The 20 T cell receptor beta chains in this list originate from one sample, sequenced in a study of T cells in Graves' hyperthyroidism and ophthalmopathy (dated by TCRdb to between 2019 and 2020). Library preparation was by multiplex PCR. The sequencing machine was an Illumina HiSeq 2000. The TCR beta CDR3 regions were amplified from RNA transcripts. A first-round RT-PCR of the TCR CDR3 used the HTBI primer set with the Qiagen OneStep RT-PCR kit. TCRdb reprocessing: public reads trimmed at Q25 with fastp, clones called with MiXCR, in-frame beta chains kept. A single entry per CDR3 protein holds the most common genes and DNA from its merged rows. The sample profile shows some 180,000 distinct CDR3 sequences; about 18% of them were found once. The ten largest clonotypes hold roughly 28% of the sample. Sequenced: blood. These receptors originate from a woman aged 50 to 60 with Graves' hyperthyroidism.

This clonotype was picked up many times. The V call is TRBV5-1, the J call TRBJ2-4, with TRBD2 matching 9 bases. Germline CDR1 reads SGHRS; CDR2 reads YFSETQ. The CDR3 sequence is 15 residues long. After removal of 5 bases from V and 5 bases from J, the junction contained 8 bases not matched to a gene. The CDR3 loop reads CASRVGGGAQNIQYF. The CDR3 nucleotides are TGCGCCAGCAGAGTCGGCGGGGGGGCCCAAAACATTCAGTACTTC.

This clonotype was seen a few times. This chain connects TRBV5-4 to TRBJ1-1; D might be TRBD1 (5 bases). This CDR3 is built from 16 residues. Germline CDR1 reads SGHNT; CDR2 reads YYREEE (reference sequence). Trimming took 4 bases from V and 6 from J, leaving 22 bases between them. The CDR3 DNA is TGTGCCAGCAGCATAAACGGGGCCTTGAAGGGCTCTGAAGCTTTCTTT. Its translation is CASSINGALKGSEAFF.

As to this clonotype: Given a much more abundant clone one base away, this may be a read error. The CDR3 coding sequence is TGTGCCAGCAACCGGGGACAGGGGGCCGTCATCCACGAGCAGTACTTC. Protein: CASNRGQGAVIHEQYF. The chain combines TRBV6-2 or TRBV6-3 with TRBJ2-7; 12 nucleotides align to TRBD1. V was pared by 7 bases and J by 5 bases, with 12 bases of the junction left unmatched. Germline V lookup: CDR1 MNHEY, CDR2 SVGEGT. The CDR3 totals 16 residues.

V is TRBV4-3 and J is TRBJ1-2; 7 bases are a match to TRBD1. This CDR3 has 16 amino acids. The V gene end was trimmed by 3 bases and the J gene end by 4 bases; junction bases not matched to a gene: 11. Per the germline V gene, CDR1 is LGHNA and CDR2 is YSLEER. The CDR3 DNA reads TGCGCCAGCAGCCACGTAACAGGGGTTGACGGCTATGGCTACACCTTC. It translates to CASSHVTGVDGYGYTF.

In its sample, this clonotype was seen many times. The CDR3 coding sequence is TGTGCCAGCAGTGAAGCGCTTTTGGCTAGCGGGTACAATGAGCAGTTCTTC. It is translated as CASSEALLASGYNEQFF. The J gene is TRBJ2-1, the V gene TRBV6-1; TRBD2 matches 8 bases. Germline V CDR1 and CDR2: MNHNS, SASEGT. The V gene end was trimmed by 0 bases and the J gene end by 4 bases; junction bases not matched to a gene: 8. This CDR3 comprises 17 residues.

This clonotype has a count of ten or more. This CDR3 reads CASSLKFRQGSNQPQHF. CDR3 DNA sequence: TGTGCCAGCAGTTTAAAGTTCCGGCAGGGGAGCAATCAGCCCCAGCATTTT. The V gene is TRBV27, the J gene TRBJ1-5; a possible D gene is TRBD1 (6 bases). In germline, CDR1 is MNHEY, CDR2 SMNVEV (reference sequence). CDR3 length equals 17 residues. Trimming removed 2 bases from V and 1 base from J, with 15 bases in between.

This clonotype occurred many times. The chain couples TRBV20-1 to TRBJ2-5, with D unclear. The germline V and J ends were trimmed by 0 bases and 1 base, with 6 bases remaining between them. This CDR3 has 13 residues. Germline loops: CDR1 DFQATT, CDR2 SNEGSKA (reference sequence). DNA of the CDR3: TGCAGTGCTAGAGATCGCAGCCAAGAGACCCAGTACTTC. It codes for CSARDRSQETQYF.

This clonotype was seen at least ten times. The gene calls are TRBV28 and TRBJ2-7; a possible D gene is TRBD2 (6 bases). The V gene lost 1 base and the J gene lost 2 bases, with 9 bases spanning the gap. Germline CDR1 reads MDHEN; CDR2 reads SYDVKM. The CDR3 covers 14 residues. The CDR3 nucleotides read TGTGCCAGCAGTTTATTAGCGGTAGCCTACGAGCAGTACTTC. This encodes CASSLLAVAYEQYF.

This chain uses TRBV19 with TRBJ2-3; 8 nucleotides agree with TRBD2. Germline loops: CDR1 LNHDA, CDR2 SQIVND (reference sequence). This CDR3 contains 15 residues. The J segment lost 6 bases and the V segment lost 7 bases, leaving 12 bases of the junction unmatched. The CDR3 loop is CASKLGTGGPDTQYF. In DNA form, the CDR3 reads TGTGCCAGTAAATTGGGGACGGGGGGGCCGGATACGCAGTATTTT.

Notes on this clonotype: A much bigger clone sits one base away, suggesting this may be a read error. V usage is TRBV5-1 and J usage is TRBJ2-1, with 7 bases lining up with TRBD1. The V segment lost 2 bases and the J segment 5 bases; nucleotides outside the gene matches: 10. CDR1 and CDR2 (germline): SGHRS, YFSETQ. The CDR3 length is 16 residues. The CDR3 loop is CASSFLGTESDNEQFF. CDR3 nucleotides: TGCGCCAGCAGCTTCTTGGGGACAGAGAGCGACAATGAGCAGTTCTTC.

This clonotype occurred many times. The V gene is TRBV3-2, the J gene TRBJ1-5. TRBV3-2 is marked as a pseudogene. The CDR3 has 12 amino acids. CDR3 in DNA: TGTGCCAGCAGCCATAACAATCAGCCCCAGCATTTT. Its translation: CASSHNNQPQHF.

The chain combines TRBV15 with TRBJ2-7; perhaps TRBD2 as D (5 bases). CDR3 length: 15 residues. Trimming removed 1 base at V and 0 bases at J, with 10 bases between. Germline V gene data show CDR1 as LNHNV and CDR2 as YYDKDF (reference sequence). The CDR3: CATSRAPGNSYEQYF. The CDR3 region has the DNA TGTGCCACCAGCAGAGCCCCGGGAAACTCCTACGAGCAGTACTTC.

This chain links TRBV27 with TRBJ2-7; TRBD2 matches 10 bases. CDR1 and CDR2 (germline): MNHEY, SMNVEV (reference sequence). This CDR3 spans 15 amino acids. V gave up 5 bases and J gave up 3 bases; unmatched junction bases: 7. CDR3 bases: TGTGCCAGCAGTAAAACTAGCGGGACCGACTACGAGCAGTACTTC. It yields the protein CASSKTSGTDYEQYF.

Only a few counts were recorded for this clonotype. A much larger clone differs by one base, so this may be a read error. The chain uses TRBV14 and TRBJ1-2, with D possibly matching TRBD1 (5 bases). Trimming stripped 3 bases from V and 4 bases from J, with 12 bases between. The germline V gene encodes CDR1 SGHDN and CDR2 FVKESK. The CDR3 is made up of 14 amino acids. DNA of the CDR3: TGTGCCAGCAGCCAGGGGGTCTCCATCTATGGCTACACCTTC. Translated, it gives CASSQGVSIYGYTF.

This clonotype was detected many times. The J gene is TRBJ2-7, the V gene TRBV6-2 or TRBV6-3; no firm D call. The V gene's germline CDR1 is MNHEY and CDR2 SVGEGT. The CDR3 is 13 amino acids. V lost 0 bases and J lost 3, with 6 bases in between. The CDR3 sequence: CASSYSPSYEQYF. Written as DNA, the CDR3 is TGTGCCAGCAGTTACTCTCCGAGCTACGAGCAGTACTTC.

This clonotype was seen repeatedly, ten times or more. J is TRBJ1-2 and V is TRBV7-2; D is possibly TRBD1 (6 bases). The CDR3 is made up of 16 amino acids. Germline V gene lookup returns CDR1 SGHTA and CDR2 FQGNSA. The V end was cut by 2 bases, the J end by 4 bases, with 17 bases between. Written as DNA, the CDR3 is TGTGCCAGCAGCTTACTTGGGACAACCGTTATCTATGGCTACACCTTC. It specifies CASSLLGTTVIYGYTF.

The table lists this clonotype with many counts. The chain couples TRBV10-3 to TRBJ1-2; D gene ambiguous. Germline V lookup: CDR1 ENHRY, CDR2 SYGVKD. Trimming cost V 6 bases and J 6 bases, with 14 bases left between them. This CDR3 has 13 amino acids. CDR3 loop: CAISGFNYDGYTF. In DNA, the CDR3 is TGTGCCATCAGCGGGTTTAACTATGATGGCTACACCTTC.

This clonotype has at least ten counts. V and J are TRBV2 and TRBJ1-4, with D possibly being TRBD1 (6 bases). CDR1 is SNHLY and CDR2 is FYNNEI in the germline V gene. Trimming took off 5 bases at V and 7 bases at J, with 17 bases between the two ends. The CDR3 totals 15 residues. The CDR3 here is CASSSGQLDREKLFF. The CDR3 bases are TGTGCCAGCAGTTCGGGACAACTAGACCGTGAAAAACTGTTTTTT.

The chain links TRBV5-1 to TRBJ1-4, with D possibly TRBD1 on 6 matching bases. CDR3 length: 14 residues. CDR1 is SGHRS and CDR2 is YFSETQ in the germline V gene. Trimming cost V 5 bases and J 5 bases, with 13 bases left between them. CDR3 coding DNA: TGCGCCAGCAGACAAACAGGGTCCAATGAAAAACTGTTTTTT. It specifies CASRQTGSNEKLFF.

There are many counts of this clonotype. V gene TRBV6-1 combines with J gene TRBJ2-3; tentative D call: TRBD1 (6 bases). This CDR3 has 14 residues. With 5 bases removed from V and 4 bases from J, the gap between germline ends came to 13 bases. CDR1 is MNHNS and CDR2 is SASEGT in the germline V gene. The CDR3 is CASSPTGFADTQYF. The CDR3 coding sequence is TGTGCCAGCAGTCCCACAGGGTTTGCAGATACGCAGTATTTT.